The clone carrying this T cell receptor (beta chain) has only one observation. The antigen is unknown. These data originate in a study of CD8 T cells in Susac syndrome. Stable or active relapsing-remitting multiple sclerosis, untreated and meeting revised McDonald criteria, defined the controls. Study results and limitations: The study admitted that it had a relatively small number of individuals in its TCR sequencing and HLA analysis.

RNA amounts of 0.5 to 1 ug underwent reverse transcription with random hexamers. Amplification of TCR beta CDR3 used immunoSEQ multiplex PCR across 54 Vbeta and 13 Jbeta. MiXCR, run by TCRdb on the immunoSEQ multiplex PCR reads, gives a single entry per CDR3 protein. The table lists roughly 130,000 distinct CDR3 sequences, 85% to 95% of them singletons, with over 0.1% in the top ten. The sequencing sample was made of CD4+ T cells from PBMCs. This TCR came from a human donor with multiple sclerosis.

DNA of the CDR3: TGTGCCAGCAGCCCCCATGCGGGGGGCCTCTACGAGCAGTACTTC. As protein: CASSPHAGGLYEQYF. This chain uses TRBV7-9 with TRBJ2-7; 8 nucleotides align to TRBD2. There are 15 residues in the CDR3. With V trimmed by 5 bases and J by 3 bases, 9 bases remained unmatched. Germline CDR1 is SEHNR and CDR2 is FQNEAQ (reference sequence).